This entry lists 13 T cell receptor beta chains sequenced from one sample in a study of cytomegalovirus exposure and HLA in healthy donors (dated 2017 in TCRdb). Libraries were made using the immunoSEQ multiplex PCR assay. For the multiplex PCR, a mixture combining 60 forward primers for TCR Vbeta segments and 13 reverse primers for TCR Jbeta segments was used. TCRdb's version of the immuneACCESS table is confined to in-frame rearrangements and falls short of the full clone set. An unresolved V gene accounts for under half of the shortfall where checked; the remainder is of unknown origin. Counted in this sample were about 200,000 clones; more than 75% of them appeared once. The leading ten clones occupy approximately 14% of the sample. The sequencing input was PBMCs. The receptor set was obtained from a young woman in good health and CMV-seropositive.

This clone showed up just once. This chain connects TRBV7-6 to TRBJ2-1, with TRBD2 identical over 7 bases. CDR3 size: 16 residues. CDR1 and CDR2 from the germline V gene are SGHVS and FNYEAQ. V shed 1 base, J shed 5 bases, and the junction held 8 bases outside the gene matches. CDR3 region: CASSLVAGLGDNEQFF. For the CDR3, the DNA is TGTGCCAGCAGCTTAGTTGCAGGACTAGGGGACAATGAGCAGTTCTTC.

The CDR3 loop is CASRDRLLNTEAFF. The CDR3 DNA is TGTGCCAGCAGGGACAGGTTATTGAACACTGAAGCTTTCTTT. This sequence joins TRBV27 and TRBJ1-1; 7 bases are a match to TRBD1. The junction had 4 bases not matched to a gene; V was cut back by 6 bases and J by 0 bases. This CDR3 comprises 14 residues. Germline lookup yields CDR1 MNHEY and CDR2 SMNVEV (reference sequence).

The V gene is TRBV9, the J gene TRBJ2-1; 9 bases are a match to TRBD2. There are 15 residues in the CDR3. Per the germline V gene, CDR1 is SGDLS and CDR2 is YYNGEE. V lost 3 bases to trimming and J lost 14 bases; unmatched junction nucleotides: 15. The CDR3 DNA reads TGTGCCAGCAGCGCCTCCCTCCCGGGACTAGCTTATAAGTTCTTC. It specifies CASSASLPGLAYKFF.

The gene calls are TRBV11-3 and TRBJ2-7; 9 bases line up with TRBD1. The V gene end was trimmed by 2 bases and the J gene end by 1 base; junction bases not matched to a gene: 6. CDR3 size: 16 residues. Germline CDR1 SGHNT, CDR2 YENEEA. The CDR3 sequence is CASSLWFGTGSYEQYF. The CDR3 DNA follows: TGTGCCAGCAGCTTATGGTTCGGGACAGGGTCCTACGAGCAGTACTTC.

V is TRBV30 and J is TRBJ2-7; TRBD1 matches 11 bases. Germline V gene sequence: CDR1 GTSNPN, CDR2 SVGIG (reference sequence). Unmatched junction bases numbered 11, after V lost 1 base and J lost 3 bases. The CDR3 is 17 residues long. The CDR3 bases are TGTGCCTGGAGTGCCGCTGGACAGGGGGCGTTCAGCTACGAGCAGTACTTC. Amino acid sequence: CAWSAAGQGAFSYEQYF. The entire variable domain, with the rest obtained from reference TRBV30 and TRBJ2-7, is as follows: SQTIHQWPATLVQPVGSPLSLECTVEGTSNPNLYWYRQAAGRGLQLLFYSVGIGQISSEVPQNLSASRPQDRQFILSSKKLLLSDSGFYLCAWSAAGQGAFSYEQYFGPGTRLTVT.

This chain connects TRBV28 to TRBJ2-7; 7 nucleotides match TRBD2. The CDR3 has 13 residues. Germline values: CDR1 MDHEN, CDR2 SYDVKM. Trimming took 10 bases from V and 4 from J; bases not matched to a gene: 10. CDR3 sequence reads: CATQFGEGYEQYF. The CDR3 coding sequence is TGTGCCACACAGTTTGGGGAGGGGTACGAGCAGTACTTC.

The V call is TRBV6-5, the J call TRBJ1-4; D gene uncertain. Germline CDR1 is MNHEY and CDR2 is SVGAGI. Trimming shortened V by 2 bases and J by 12 bases, and 7 bases separated the two germline ends. The CDR3 contains 11 residues. The CDR3 sequence: CASSYLGQLFF. The DNA for the CDR3 is TGTGCCAGCAGTTACCTGGGCCAACTGTTTTTT.

This chain connects TRBV11-3 to TRBJ2-1; weak D call: TRBD2 (5 bases). V lost 5 bases and J 9 bases, leaving 8 bases between the germline ends. This CDR3 is built from 11 residues. The germline V gene has CDR1 SGHNT and CDR2 YENEEA. This CDR3 reads CASSPGSEQFF. CDR3 bases: TGTGCCAGCAGCCCGGGGAGTGAGCAGTTCTTC.

This chain connects TRBV5-1 to TRBJ2-3, with TRBD1 identical over 7 bases. Germline lookup yields CDR1 SGHRS and CDR2 YFSETQ. The V gene end was trimmed by 3 bases and the J gene end by 2 bases; junction bases not matched to a gene: 6. The CDR3 is 15 residues long. The CDR3 DNA reads as TGCGCCAGCAGCTCACGGACAGGACTCACAGATACGCAGTATTTT. This sequence encodes CASSSRTGLTDTQYF.

V is TRBV5-4 and J is TRBJ1-5; D call uncertain. Per germline, CDR1 SGHNT and CDR2 YYREEE (reference sequence). Trimming removed 4 bases from V and 2 bases from J, with 19 bases in between. The CDR3 is 17 amino acids. The CDR3 region is CASSKKDRPGGNQPQHF. The CDR3 region has the DNA TGTGCCAGCAGCAAGAAAGACCGACCCGGGGGCAATCAGCCCCAGCATTTT.

The genes are TRBV5-3 and TRBJ2-2; tentatively, D is TRBD1 (5 bases). TRBV5-3 belongs to the ORF category, with a function that is uncertain. CDR3 length equals 16 residues. The germline V and J ends were trimmed by 5 bases and 6 bases, with 20 bases remaining between them. CDR3 nucleotide sequence: TGTGCCAGAAGTCTTCCTAGGGGCAGGGTGGCCGGGGAGCTGTTTTTT. Its translation is CARSLPRGRVAGELFF.

This clone was found a few times. The V gene is TRBV30, the J gene TRBJ1-5; D not certain. CDR1 and CDR2 from the germline V gene are GTSNPN and SVGIG (reference sequence). The CDR3 is made up of 15 amino acids. V shed 1 base and J shed 5 bases, with 15 bases lying between them. The CDR3 loop reads CAWSAGAPRDQPQHF. CDR3 nucleotide sequence: TGTGCCTGGAGTGCCGGAGCTCCGAGGGATCAGCCCCAGCATTTT.

In its sample, this clone was seen once. The rearrangement uses TRBV9 and TRBJ1-3; no reliable D call. The CDR3 length is 15 residues. Per the germline V gene, CDR1 is SGDLS and CDR2 is YYNGEE. V shed 0 bases and J shed 2 bases, with 9 bases lying between them. CDR3 in amino acids: CASSVGEVAGNTIYF. The CDR3 DNA reads as TGTGCCAGCAGCGTAGGCGAGGTCGCTGGAAACACCATATATTTT.